This record looks at one T cell receptor (beta chain) sequence and its context. This sample stems from a study of blood T cell repertoires in COVID-19. Study as a whole: COVID-19 samples collected from the United States, Italy and Spain covered acute and convalescent phases. Sources were T cells, B-cell-depleted T cells, or PBMCs; the material itself was cDNA or gDNA.

Generated by immunoSEQ multiplex PCR, the TCRdb table keeps only in-frame clones and is missing some. The profile shows approximately 280,000 clones, over 75% of them singletons. The sequence came from a man between 18 and 29 years old with active or convalescent COVID-19. The sequenced material came from peripheral blood.

The CDR3 protein is CASSFSPGDNEQFF. CDR3 nucleotide sequence: TGTGCCAGCAGCTTTTCGCCAGGGGATAATGAGCAGTTCTTC. V and J are TRBV5-6 and TRBJ2-1; tentatively, D is TRBD1 (6 bases). The ends were cut back, 2 bases at V and 7 bases at J, with 13 bases in the middle. Germline V gives CDR1 SGHDT, CDR2 YYEEEE. This CDR3 is built from 14 residues.